The sequence of this T cell receptor beta chain was determined in a study of cytomegalovirus exposure and HLA in healthy donors. Per germline, CDR1 LNHNV and CDR2 YYDKDF (reference sequence). The CDR3 totals 13 residues. Trimming cost V 4 bases and J 4 bases, with 11 bases left between them. 60 Vbeta and 13 Jbeta primers were used in PCR. The table came from immunoSEQ multiplex PCR; TCRdb's copy has only in-frame clones and leaves some out. The sample holds approximately 45,000 clones. This TCR came from a male donor in good health and CMV-seronegative. This chain connects TRBV15 to TRBJ2-7; D may be TRBD2 (5 bases). Sequences were obtained from PBMCs. CDR3 loop: CATSIGGAYEQYF. The DNA of the CDR3 is TGTGCCACCAGCATTGGAGGCGCATACGAGCAGTACTTC.